The TCR beta chain described here comes from a study of Graves' ophthalmopathy and Graves' hyperthyroidism. Trimming pared 7 bases from V and 2 bases from J, leaving 5 bases between. Per germline, CDR1 GTSNPN and CDR2 SVGIG (reference sequence). The CDR3 loop spans 11 amino acids. Amplified material comprised TCR beta CDR3 regions derived from RNA transcripts. RT-PCR with HTBI primers came first, then second-round multiplex PCR. One entry per CDR3 protein results from TCRdb running MiXCR on the multiplex PCR reads. In the table there are about 400,000 distinct CDR3 sequences, 15% to 20% of which are singletons. Moderate-to-severe activity, CAS ≥3, NOSPECS ≥4 and duration under 3 months were recorded for donors with ophthalmopathy. Clinicians diagnosed using symptoms, serum thyroxine, TRAb, thyroid ultrasound and orbital computed tomography. This clonotype was seen ten or more times.

The rearrangement uses TRBV30 and TRBJ2-2; D is uncertain. The sequence derives from a woman aged 18 to 35 with Graves' ophthalmopathy. Material: peripheral blood. CDR3 loop: CAYTNTGELFF. In DNA form, the CDR3 reads TGTGCCTACACTAACACCGGGGAGCTGTTTTTT.